This TCR beta chain appears in the sequencing data of a study of blood T cell repertoires in COVID-19. Study in general: PBMCs, B-cell-depleted T cells, or T cells were the source of the cDNA or gDNA that made up the material.

V lost 11 bases and J lost 3, with 16 bases in between. Germline V gives CDR1 MNHEY, CDR2 SVGAGI. The CDR3 runs to 13 residues. Study members were between about 18 and 100 years old and lived in 20 to 30 US regions. This clone has a single count. The method was immunoSEQ multiplex PCR; TCRdb's version includes in-frame clones alone and lacks a portion of them. The data hold 180,000 or so clones, with over 80% observed a single time. The chain has TRBV6-5 and TRBJ1-1; D is unclear. The TCR comes from a woman between 55 and 75 years old who had recovered from COVID-19. Material: PBMCs or T cells enriched from blood (not recorded which). The CDR3 DNA is TGTGCCTCTTGTGCCGGGGTTCACACTGAAGCTTTCTTT. This gives the protein CASCAGVHTEAFF.